This T cell receptor beta chain appears in the sequencing data of a study of shared clonotypes between healthy human individuals. Study outcomes and limitations: In general, naive subsets displayed greater estimated richness than memory subsets did. Non-shared clonotypes had lower generation probabilities than those shared by all four donors.

Donors comprised only Caucasian adults living in Nashville, Tennessee. In the case of this clone: Its antigen is undetermined.

Genomic DNA (from each subset) was split evenly across several immunoSEQ plates. Sequenced by immunoSEQ multiplex PCR; TCRdb stores in-frame clones only, minus some. Of around 2.5 million clones listed, roughly 93% are singletons. Germline V gene sequence: CDR1 LGHNA, CDR2 YNFKEQ. This CDR3 is 13 amino acids long. Between the trimmed V and J ends, which lost 4 bases and 5 bases, there was a span of 11 bases. Source material: naive CD4+ T cells from PBMCs. Subset noted: CD45RA+ positively selected. The sequence derives from a man between 18 and 29 years old in good health. Some clones in this sample may be carry-over from other donors' samples. The chain employs TRBV4-2 and TRBJ2-5, with a tentative D call TRBD1 (5 bases). The CDR3 nucleotides are TGTGCCAGCAGCCCAGGGATGACTGAGACCCAGTACTTC. Protein sequence: CASSPGMTETQYF.